A selection of T cell receptor beta chains follows, all from one sample in a study of type 1 regulatory T cells. TCRdb recomputed calls from the reads with MiXCR, one row per CDR3 protein. Of around 69,000 distinct CDR3 sequences in the sample, 50% to 70% are singletons; the top ten hold 7.6%. Their recognized antigens are unknown. Sequenced: cultured T cells, either the whole culture or a sorted T cell fraction (not recorded which). All receptors come from a human donor in good health. CDR3s leave out the opening cysteine and the closing phenylalanine or tryptophan. A D gene is named only where the DNA matches it firmly.

CDR3 protein	D gene	V gene	J gene	CDR3 length
ASSLDGRADAPYEQY	.	TRBV5-1	TRBJ2-7	15
ASSETTGDTDTQY	TRBD1	TRBV5-1	TRBJ2-3	13
ASSPKTSGGETQY	TRBD2	TRBV18	TRBJ2-5	13
ASTRGPDTEAF	TRBD1	TRBV10-2	TRBJ1-1	11
ASRRGYGANVLT	.	TRBV5-1	TRBJ2-6	12
ASSGDRDRFYEQY	TRBD1	TRBV28	TRBJ2-7	13
ASSFRGSNTEAF	.	TRBV11-3	TRBJ1-1	12
ATSDPSGRYNEQF	TRBD2	TRBV24-1	TRBJ2-1	13
ASSEGGFSYEQY	.	TRBV3-1	TRBJ2-7	12
ASRTGTGSENEQF	TRBD1	TRBV2	TRBJ2-1	13
ASSRGLAEQF	.	TRBV19	TRBJ2-1	10
ASSLGQFGETQY	.	TRBV5-1	TRBJ2-5	12
ASTPSQLTGELF	.	TRBV6-5	TRBJ2-2	12
ASSLGWAETQY	.	TRBV7-9	TRBJ2-5	11
ASSRSSSGANVLT	.	TRBV28	TRBJ2-6	13
ATSDRSGSSYNEQI	TRBD2	TRBV24-1	TRBJ2-1	14
AIKQLGQGATGELF	TRBD1	TRBV10-3	TRBJ2-2	14
ASSFRDRGSHSPLH	TRBD1	TRBV5-1	TRBJ1-6	14
ASSERQVNEKLF	.	TRBV7-2	TRBJ1-4	12
ATRGLAKNIQY	.	TRBV27	TRBJ2-4	11
ASSYLAGTSGIAYEQY	TRBD2	TRBV6-6	TRBJ2-7	16
ASSLIPGANYGYT	.	TRBV7-9	TRBJ1-2	13
ASSPRGEGRQPQH	.	TRBV18	TRBJ1-5	13
ATSAGGRGRDTEAF	.	TRBV24-1	TRBJ1-1	14
ASSSERAF	.	TRBV7-9	TRBJ1-1	8
ASSPRDSGNQPQH	.	TRBV12-3/TRBV12-4	TRBJ1-5	13
ASSLLYEQY	.	TRBV7-2	.	9
ASSLGPTGFLAGVLTGELF	TRBD2	TRBV7-2	TRBJ2-2	19
ATRGEGSYEQY	.	TRBV24-1	TRBJ2-7	11